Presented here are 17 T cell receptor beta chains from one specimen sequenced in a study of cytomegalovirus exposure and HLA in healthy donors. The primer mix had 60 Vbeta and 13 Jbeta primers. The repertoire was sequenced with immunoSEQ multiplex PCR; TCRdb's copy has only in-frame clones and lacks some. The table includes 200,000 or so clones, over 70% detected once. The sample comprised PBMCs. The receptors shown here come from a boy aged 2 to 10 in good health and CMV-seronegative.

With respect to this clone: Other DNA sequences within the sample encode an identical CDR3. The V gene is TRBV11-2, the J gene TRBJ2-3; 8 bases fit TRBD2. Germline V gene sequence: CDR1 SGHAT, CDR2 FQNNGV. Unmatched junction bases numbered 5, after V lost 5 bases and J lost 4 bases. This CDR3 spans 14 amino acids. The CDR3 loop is CASSLGLAPDTQYF. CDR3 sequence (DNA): TGTGCCAGCAGCCTCGGACTAGCCCCAGATACGCAGTATTTT.

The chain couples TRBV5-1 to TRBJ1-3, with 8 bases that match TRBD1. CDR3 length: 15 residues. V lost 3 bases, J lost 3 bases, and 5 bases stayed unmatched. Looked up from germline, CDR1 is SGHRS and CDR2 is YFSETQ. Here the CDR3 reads CASSSQGANGNTIYF. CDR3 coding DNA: TGCGCCAGCAGCTCCCAGGGGGCGAATGGAAACACCATATATTTT.

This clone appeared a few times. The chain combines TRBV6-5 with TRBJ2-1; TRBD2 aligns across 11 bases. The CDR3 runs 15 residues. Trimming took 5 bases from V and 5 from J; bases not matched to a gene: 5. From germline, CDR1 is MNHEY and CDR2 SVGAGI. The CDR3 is CASSLGLAGHNEQFF. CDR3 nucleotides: TGTGCCAGCAGTCTCGGACTAGCGGGCCACAATGAGCAGTTCTTC.

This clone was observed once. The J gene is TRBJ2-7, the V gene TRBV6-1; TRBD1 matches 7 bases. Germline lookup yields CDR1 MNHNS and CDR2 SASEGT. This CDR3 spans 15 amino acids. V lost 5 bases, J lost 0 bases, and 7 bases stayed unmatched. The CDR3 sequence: CASSLDRLSSYEQYF. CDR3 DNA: TGTGCCAGCAGTCTGGACAGGCTAAGCTCCTACGAGCAGTACTTC.

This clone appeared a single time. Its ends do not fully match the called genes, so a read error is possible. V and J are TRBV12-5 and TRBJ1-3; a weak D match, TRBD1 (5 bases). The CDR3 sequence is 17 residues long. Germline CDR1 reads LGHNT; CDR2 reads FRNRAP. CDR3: CASGLVLGFGAGDTIYF. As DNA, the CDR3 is TGTGCTAGTGGTTTGGTACTGGGCTTTGGGGCTGGAGACACCATATATTTT.

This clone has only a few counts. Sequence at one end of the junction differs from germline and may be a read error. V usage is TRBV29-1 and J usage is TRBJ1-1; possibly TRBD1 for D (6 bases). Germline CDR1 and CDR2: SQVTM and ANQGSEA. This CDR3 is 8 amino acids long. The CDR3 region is CSPGAGYF. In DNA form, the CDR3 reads TGCAGCCCAGGGGCAGGTTACTTT.

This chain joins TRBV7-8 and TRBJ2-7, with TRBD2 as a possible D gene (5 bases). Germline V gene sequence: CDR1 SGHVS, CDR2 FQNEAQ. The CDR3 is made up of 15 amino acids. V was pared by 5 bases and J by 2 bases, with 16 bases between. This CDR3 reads CASSTGYGGTYEQYF. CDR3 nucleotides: TGTGCCAGCAGCACGGGATACGGTGGGACCTACGAGCAGTACTTC.

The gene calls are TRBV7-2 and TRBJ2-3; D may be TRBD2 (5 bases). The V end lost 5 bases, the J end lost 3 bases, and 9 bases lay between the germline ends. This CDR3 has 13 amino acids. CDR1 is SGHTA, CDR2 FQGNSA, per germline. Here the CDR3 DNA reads TGTGCCAGCAGCCTACCGGGGACAGATACGCAGTATTTT. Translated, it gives CASSLPGTDTQYF.

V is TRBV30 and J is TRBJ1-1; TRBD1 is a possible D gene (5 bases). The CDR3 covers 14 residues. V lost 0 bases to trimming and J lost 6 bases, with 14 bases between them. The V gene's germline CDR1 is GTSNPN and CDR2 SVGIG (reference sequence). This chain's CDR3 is CAWSVPWRGAEAFF. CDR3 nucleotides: TGTGCCTGGAGTGTACCCTGGCGGGGGGCTGAAGCTTTCTTT.

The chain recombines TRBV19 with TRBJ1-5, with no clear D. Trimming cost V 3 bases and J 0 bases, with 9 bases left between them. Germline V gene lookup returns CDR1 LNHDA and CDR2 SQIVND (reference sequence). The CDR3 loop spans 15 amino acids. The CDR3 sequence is CASSIWHNSNQPQHF. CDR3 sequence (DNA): TGTGCCAGTAGTATCTGGCATAATAGCAATCAGCCCCAGCATTTT.

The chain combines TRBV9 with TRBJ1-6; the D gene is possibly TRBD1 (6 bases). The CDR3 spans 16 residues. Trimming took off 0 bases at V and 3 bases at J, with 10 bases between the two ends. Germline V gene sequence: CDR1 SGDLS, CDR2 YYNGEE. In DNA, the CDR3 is TGTGCCAGCAGCGTAGAGTCGACAGGCTATAATTCACCCCTCCACTTT. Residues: CASSVESTGYNSPLHF.

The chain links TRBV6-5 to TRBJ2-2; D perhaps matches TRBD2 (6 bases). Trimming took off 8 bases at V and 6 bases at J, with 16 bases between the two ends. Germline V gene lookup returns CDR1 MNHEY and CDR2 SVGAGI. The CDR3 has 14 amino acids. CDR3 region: CASREPYSAGELFF. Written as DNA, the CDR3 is TGTGCCAGCCGGGAGCCGTACAGTGCCGGGGAGCTGTTTTTT.

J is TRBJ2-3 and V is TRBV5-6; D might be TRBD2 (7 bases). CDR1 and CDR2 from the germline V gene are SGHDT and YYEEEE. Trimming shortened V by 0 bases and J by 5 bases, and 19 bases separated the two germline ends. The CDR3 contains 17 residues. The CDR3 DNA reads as TGTGCCAGCAGCTTGGCCGGGGTCGGGGGGCAAAGAGATACGCAGTATTTT. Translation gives CASSLAGVGGQRDTQYF.

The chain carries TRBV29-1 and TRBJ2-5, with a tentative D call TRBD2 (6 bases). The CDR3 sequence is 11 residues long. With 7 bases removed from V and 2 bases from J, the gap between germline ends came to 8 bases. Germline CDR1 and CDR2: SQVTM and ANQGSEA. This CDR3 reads CSASEQETQYF. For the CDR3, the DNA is TGCAGCGCTAGCGAGCAAGAGACCCAGTACTTC. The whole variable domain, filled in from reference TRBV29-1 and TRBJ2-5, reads SAVISQKPSRDICQRGTSLTIQCQVDSQVTMMFWYRQQPGQSLTLIATANQGSEATYESGFVIDKFPISRPNLTFSTLTVSNMSPEDSSIYLCSASEQETQYFGPGTRLLVL.

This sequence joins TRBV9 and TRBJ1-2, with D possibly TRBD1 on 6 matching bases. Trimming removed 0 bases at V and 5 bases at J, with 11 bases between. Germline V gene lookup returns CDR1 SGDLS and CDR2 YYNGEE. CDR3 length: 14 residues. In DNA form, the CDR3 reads TGTGCCAGCAGCGTAGCTGAAGGGGGTTATGGCTACACCTTC. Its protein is CASSVAEGGYGYTF. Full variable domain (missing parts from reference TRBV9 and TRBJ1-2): DSGVTQTPKHLITATGQRVTLRCSPRSGDLSVYWYQQSLDQGLQFLIQYYNGEERAKGNILERFSAQQFPDLHSELNLSSLELGDSALYFCASSVAEGGYGYTFGSGTRLTVV.

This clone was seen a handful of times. The CDR3 DNA follows: TGCAGCGTTGAAGTCGCCTGGGGGGACACTGAAGCTTTCTTT. Translated: CSVEVAWGDTEAFF. The chain employs TRBV29-1 and TRBJ1-1; TRBD1 is a possible D gene (5 bases). The ends were cut back, 1 base at V and 3 bases at J, with 12 bases in the middle. The CDR3 sequence is 14 residues long. Germline CDR1 reads SQVTM; CDR2 reads ANQGSEA.

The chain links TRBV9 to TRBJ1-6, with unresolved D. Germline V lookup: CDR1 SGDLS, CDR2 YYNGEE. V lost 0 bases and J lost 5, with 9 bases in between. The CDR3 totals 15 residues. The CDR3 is CASSVAGIDNSPLHF. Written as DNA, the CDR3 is TGTGCCAGCAGCGTAGCGGGGATCGATAATTCACCCCTCCACTTT.